The source of this T cell receptor (beta chain) is a study of blood T cell repertoires in COVID-19. In the authors' methods: For nucleated cells, counts were estimated from reference gene primer amplification. Sequencing was performed with immunoSEQ multiplex PCR; in TCRdb, only in-frame clones are kept and a portion is missing. The DNA gave D and trimming, while V, J and clone size come from that table. The table lists fewer than 200,000 clones, nearly 80% of them singletons, with approximately 26% in the top ten. This CDR3 is built from 13 residues. The germline V gene has CDR1 LNHDA and CDR2 SQIVND (reference sequence). V was trimmed by 6 bases and J by 6 bases, leaving 15 bases between them.

The sequenced material came from peripheral blood. The receptor's source is a woman aged 65 to 85 with acute or convalescent COVID-19. V and J are TRBV19 and TRBJ2-7; D possibly corresponds to TRBD2 (6 bases). The CDR3 nucleotides are TGTGCCAGTAGCACCACGGGAGACGTCGAGCAGTACTTC. It is translated as CASSTTGDVEQYF.